Listed below are T cell receptor beta chains from one sample, sequenced in a study of chemoradiotherapy in HPV16-positive cancers. Sequencing used immunoSEQ multiplex PCR; TCRdb keeps in-frame clones, though not all of them. The table records about 12,000 clones, 60% to 80% of them present only once. The specimen was taken from a patient who underwent chemoradiotherapy. The receptors were gathered from a human donor with HPV-associated anogenital cancer. Both conserved end residues are part of each CDR3. D genes are given only for firm matches. Clone size is not always given. Where it is, it says once, few, many or a class for expanded clones.

>TRBV6-6|TRBJ2-7|TRBD2|once
TGTGCCAGCAGTTCCCTGAGGACTAGCGGAGGCGAGCAGTACTTC
CASSSLRTSGGEQYF
>TRBV11-2|TRBJ1-2|TRBD1|NA
TGTGCCAGCAGCCAGGAGCAGGGGGTCGTTGATGGCTACACCTTC
CASSQEQGVVDGYTF
>TRBV30|TRBJ2-7|NA|NA
TGTGCCTGGAGTCCACAGTGGGGGGGCGGAGTGGCCTACGAGCAGTACTTC
CAWSPQWGGGVAYEQYF
>TRBV30|TRBJ1-2|TRBD1|NA
TGTGCCTGGAGTTTGGACAGGGGTGCCTATGGCTACACCTTC
CAWSLDRGAYGYTF
>TRBV28|TRBJ1-2|NA|once
TGTGCCAGCAGTTTAGGGGCGGGGGACTATCGGGGCTACACCTTC
CASSLGAGDYRGYTF
>TRBV30|TRBJ2-4|TRBD2|NA
TGTGCCTGGAGTGTAAGTTCGTGGCTAGCGGGAGGGCCGGCCAAAAACATTCAGTACTTC
CAWSVSSWLAGGPAKNIQYF
>TRBV10-2|TRBJ1-2|NA|NA
TGCGCCAGCAGGACGGGGGGGCGCTCGGATGGCTACACCTTC
CASRTGGRSDGYTF
>TRBV27|TRBJ2-7|TRBD1|NA
TGTGCCAGCAGCTTTTTAACCGGGACAGGGGTCCACGAGCAGTACTTC
CASSFLTGTGVHEQYF
>TRBV7-2|TRBJ2-1|TRBD1|NA
TGTGCCAGCAGCAAGGGACAGGGGGGTTACAATGAGCAGTTCTTC
CASSKGQGGYNEQFF
>TRBV5-6|TRBJ1-5|NA|NA
TGTGCCAGCAGCTTGTTCGGACAGCCGGAGCCCCAGCATTTT
CASSLFGQPEPQHF
>TRBV7-2|TRBJ2-1|NA|NA
TGTGCCAGCAGCCCACAAACCGGAGCCTACAATGAGCAGTTCTTC
CASSPQTGAYNEQFF
>TRBV2|TRBJ2-7|NA|NA
TGTGCCAGCAGCGCTGGAGCTGGGGCCTACGAGCAGTACTTC
CASSAGAGAYEQYF
>TRBV28|TRBJ1-2|TRBD1|NA
TGTGCCAGCAGACTAAACAGGGGCGATCGCAATGGCTACACCTTC
CASRLNRGDRNGYTF
>TRBV21-1|TRBJ2-7|NA|NA
TGTGCCAGCAGGTTTGAGGATTTCTACGAGCAGTACTTC
CASRFEDFYEQYF
>TRBV5-6|TRBJ2-2|NA|NA
TGTGCCAGCAGCTTGGTCCGCCCGAACACCGGGGAGCTGTTTTTT
CASSLVRPNTGELFF
>TRBV4-1|TRBJ2-7|NA|NA
TGCGCCAGCAGCCAATACCCTGGGGAGCTTCCCTACGAGCAGTACTTC
CASSQYPGELPYEQYF
>TRBV5-4|TRBJ2-3|TRBD2|NA
TGTGCCAGCAGCTTTTGGAGAGCGGGGGGATTAATTACCAGCACAGATACGCAGTATTTT
CASSFWRAGGLITSTDTQYF
>TRBV5-1|TRBJ2-7|NA|few
TGCGCCAGCAGCCCTCCCTCCTACGAGCAGTACTTC
CASSPPSYEQYF
>TRBV6-1|TRBJ2-3|TRBD2|NA
TGTGCCACACAGCGGGGAGGGGGCACAGATACGCAGTATTTT
CATQRGGGTDTQYF
>TRBV4-1|TRBJ2-3|TRBD1|NA
TGCGCCAGCAGCCTACCCCTGGCAGGGGGCGTAGATACGCAGTATTTT
CASSLPLAGGVDTQYF
>TRBV6-6|TRBJ1-2|NA|NA
TGTGCCAGCAGTCGAACGGACTATGGCTACACCTTC
CASSRTDYGYTF
>TRBV25-1|TRBJ2-3|NA|NA
TGTGCCAGCAGTGAATGGGGGACAGATACGCAGTATTTT
CASSEWGTDTQYF
>TRBV2|TRBJ2-3|NA|NA
TGTGCCAGCAATCAGGGGGGATGGGATACGCAGTATTTT
CASNQGGWDTQYF
>TRBV7-9|TRBJ2-1|NA|once
TGTGCCAGCAGCTTCGGACCCCCCGATGAGCAGTTCTTC
CASSFGPPDEQFF
>TRBV7-2|TRBJ2-1|NA|NA
TGTGCCAGCAGCTTTGGGGGGGCCCAGTCCAATGAGCAGTTCTTC
CASSFGGAQSNEQFF
>TRBV5-1|TRBJ1-1|TRBD1|NA
TGCGCCAGCAGCCCCGGGACAGCCCTTGAAGCTTTCTTT
CASSPGTALEAFF
>TRBV7-3|TRBJ2-3|TRBD2|NA
TGTGCCAGCAGCTGGCTAGCGGGAGGGACAGATACGCAGTATTTT
CASSWLAGGTDTQYF
>TRBV7-2|TRBJ2-7|NA|once
TGTGCCAGCAGCTTAAAGGGGACGAGGGAGCAGTACTTC
CASSLKGTREQYF
>TRBV2|TRBJ2-7|TRBD1|NA
TGTGCCAGCAGCCGGGACAGGGTAGACTACGAGCAGTACTTC
CASSRDRVDYEQYF
>TRBV6-5|TRBJ2-7|TRBD1|NA
TGTGCCAGCAGTTACTCGGGACAGAGCTCCTACGAGCAGTACTTC
CASSYSGQSSYEQYF
>TRBV7-2|TRBJ1-2|TRBD1|NA
TGTGCCAGCAGCCCCAGACGACAGGGTAACTATGGCTACACCTTC
CASSPRRQGNYGYTF
>TRBV5-1|TRBJ2-7|TRBD1|NA
TGCGCCAGCTACGACCGGGACAGGGGACCCTACGAGCAGTACTTC
CASYDRDRGPYEQYF
>TRBV19|TRBJ2-2|NA|NA
TGTGCCAGTAGTATCGTCGCGGCCGGGGAGCTGTTTTTT
CASSIVAAGELFF
>TRBV5-1|TRBJ1-2|NA|few
TGCGCCAGCAGCTCGTACCTGGCCGGGACGGAGAATGGCTACACCTTC
CASSSYLAGTENGYTF
>TRBV27|TRBJ2-2|NA|NA
TGTGCCAGCAGTCCGCCGTCCTACACCGGGGAGCTGTTTTTT
CASSPPSYTGELFF
>TRBV7-2|TRBJ2-5|NA|NA
TGTGCCAGCAGCTTAAAGTTTGGAGAGACCCAGTACTTC
CASSLKFGETQYF
>TRBV18|TRBJ1-1|NA|NA
TGTGCCAGCTCACGAGAACAGAGGGGTCTTGAAGCTTTCTTT
CASSREQRGLEAFF
>TRBV9|TRBJ2-3|TRBD2|NA
TGTGCCAGCAGCAACGGGACTAGCGGCTCCACAGATACGCAGTATTTT
CASSNGTSGSTDTQYF
>TRBV7-2|TRBJ2-3|NA|NA
TGTGCCAGCAGCTTAAGTCCGGTGGGGCGGAGCACAGATACGCAGTATTTT
CASSLSPVGRSTDTQYF
>TRBV28|TRBJ2-7|TRBD1|NA
TGTGCCAGCAGTGCCCCGGGACAGACCTACGAGCAGTACTTC
CASSAPGQTYEQYF
>TRBV7-2|TRBJ2-5|NA|NA
TGTGCCAGCAGCTTAGTTCTAGCCGCAAGGGAGACCCAGTACTTC
CASSLVLAARETQYF
>TRBV25-1|TRBJ1-4|NA|NA
TGTGCCAGCAGCCGGATTAATGAAAAACTGTTTTTT
CASSRINEKLFF
>TRBV19|TRBJ2-2|TRBD2|NA
TGTGCCAGTAGTAGGGGACTAGCGGGAGGGCCTAGAGACACCGGGGAGCTGTTTTTT
CASSRGLAGGPRDTGELFF
>TRBV5-1|TRBJ1-6|NA|few
TGCGCCAGCAGCACAGAATCCTATAATTCACCCCTCCACTTT
CASSTESYNSPLHF
>TRBV10-2|TRBJ2-7|NA|NA
TGCGCCACCCGGGCTTCCTACGAGCAGTACTTC
CATRASYEQYF
>TRBV27|TRBJ1-1|NA|few
TGTGCCAGCAGTTTACAAGGGAGAAGCACTGAAGCTTTCTTT
CASSLQGRSTEAFF
>TRBV2|TRBJ2-1|TRBD2|NA
TGTGCCAGCAGGGGCGGGGAGGGGCCGAATGAGCAGTTCTTC
CASRGGEGPNEQFF